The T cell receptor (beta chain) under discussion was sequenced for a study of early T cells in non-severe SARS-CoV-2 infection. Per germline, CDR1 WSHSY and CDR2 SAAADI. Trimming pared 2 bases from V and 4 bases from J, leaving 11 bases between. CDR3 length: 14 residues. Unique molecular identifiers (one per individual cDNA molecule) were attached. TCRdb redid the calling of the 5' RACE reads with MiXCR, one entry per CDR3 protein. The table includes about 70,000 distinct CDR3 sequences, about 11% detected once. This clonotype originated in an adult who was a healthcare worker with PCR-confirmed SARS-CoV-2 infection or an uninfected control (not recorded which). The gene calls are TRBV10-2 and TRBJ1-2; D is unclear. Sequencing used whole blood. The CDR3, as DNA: TGCGCCAGCAGTGAGGCCCCTTGGGGCTATGGCTACACCTTC. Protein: CASSEAPWGYGYTF.